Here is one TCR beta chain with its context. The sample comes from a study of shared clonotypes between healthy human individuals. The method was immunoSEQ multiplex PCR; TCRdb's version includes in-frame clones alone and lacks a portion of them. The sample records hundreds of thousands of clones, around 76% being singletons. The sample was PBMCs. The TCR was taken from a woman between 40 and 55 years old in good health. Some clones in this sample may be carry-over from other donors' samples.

The CDR3 protein is CASRRTPLSWYGYTF. The CDR3 nucleotides are TGCGCCAGCCGCCGGACTCCTCTGTCGTGGTATGGCTACACCTTC. This chain links TRBV4-1 with TRBJ1-2, with D hard to call. V was shortened by 8 bases and J by 5 bases, with 21 bases between the two germline ends. Looked up from germline, CDR1 is MGHRA and CDR2 is YSYEKL. This CDR3 contains 15 residues.